This T cell receptor beta chain appears in the sequencing data of a study of blood T cells in healthy people across ages. Overall study results and limits: The study found TCR beta diversity correlated strongly with naive T cell percentage. Getting older went along with TCR beta diversity per million T cells dropping roughly linearly. Long-lived donors exceeded aged donors in naive CD4+ cells and diversity.

Trimming removed 4 bases at V and 13 bases at J, with 11 bases between. This CDR3 region has 11 residues. Worth noting for this clonotype: Its antigen is unknown.

Next came a second PCR, run for about 6 to 12 cycles, which used a sample-barcoded 5' primer along with a J-beta primer mix. Every cDNA molecule carried a tag from a template-switch adaptor bearing 12 random nucleotides. In TCRdb, the 5' RACE reads were re-called with MiXCR into one record per CDR3 protein. Of roughly 700,000 distinct CDR3 sequences in the sample, about 34% were seen once. This chain connects TRBV12-3 or TRBV12-4 to TRBJ2-1; a possible D gene is TRBD2 (5 bases). The TCR comes from an elderly woman in good health. The specimen sequenced was blood. The CDR3 nucleotides read TGTGCCAGCAGTTCCCCCGGGGAACAGTTCTTC. Translated, it gives CASSSPGEQFF.